This section outlines one T cell receptor beta chain sequence together with its context. Its antigen is not identified. Assay used: immunoSEQ multiplex PCR; TCRdb lists only in-frame clones, some missing. Seen here are more than 10,000 clones, 84% observed once, and the top ten hold approximately 30%. The sample is drawn from a study of T cells in localized non-small cell lung cancer. General observations from the study: Researchers found a median about 53 of the top 100 tumor clones in adjacent lung. Adjacent uninvolved lung tissue had the highest T cell clonality, exceeding tumor. Heterogeneity remains possible because sequencing was limited to only one tumor region.

The V gene lost 4 bases and the J gene lost 8 bases, with 18 bases spanning the gap. Germline V gene lookup returns CDR1 SGHTS and CDR2 YDEGEE. The CDR3 runs to 15 residues. The clonotype comes from a male donor older than 55 with stage I squamous cell lung carcinoma. Sequenced here: peripheral blood, sampled before any cancer treatment. The gene calls are TRBV5-8 and TRBJ1-4; D remains unclear. The CDR3 loop reads CASSPGEREEEKLFF. CDR3 nucleotide sequence: TGTGCCAGCAGCCCGGGTGAGAGGGAAGAGGAAAAACTGTTTTTT.